This passage covers 23 T cell receptor beta chains from one sample sequenced in a study of neurological immune-mediated disorders. One entry per CDR3 protein results from TCRdb running MiXCR on the 5' RACE reads. Here the sample spans some 77,000 distinct CDR3 sequences, 12% to 15% being singletons. The time point is: longitudinal time-point 1 (baseline). The sample consisted of PBMCs. Receptors were obtained from a female donor with HTLV-1-associated myelopathy (HAM/TSP).

This clonotype was seen at least ten times. The rearrangement uses TRBV28 and TRBJ2-7; TRBD1 matches 9 bases. The germline V gene has CDR1 MDHEN and CDR2 SYDVKM. The CDR3 runs to 15 residues. V shed 3 bases, J shed 5 bases, and the junction held 8 bases outside the gene matches. CDR3 sequence reads: CASSFPRTGANEQYF. The CDR3 bases are TGTGCCAGCAGTTTCCCCCGGACAGGGGCCAACGAGCAGTACTTC.

V is TRBV28 and J is TRBJ2-7, with D tentatively TRBD1 or TRBD2 (5 bases each). Germline-derived CDR1 and CDR2 are MDHEN and SYDVKM. V lost 5 bases, J lost 1 base, and 12 bases lay in between. CDR3 length equals 14 residues. Here the CDR3 DNA reads TGTGCCAGCAGTGGGGGTCCCTTATCCTACGAGCAGTACGTC. Amino acid sequence: CASSGGPLSYEQYV.

This clonotype was recorded at least ten times. The rearrangement uses TRBV7-3 and TRBJ1-6; D ambiguous. V was cut by 2 bases and J by 10 bases, with 15 bases left in between. Germline assignment: CDR1 SGHTA and CDR2 FQGTGA. This CDR3 is built from 15 residues. The CDR3, as DNA: TGTGCCAGCAGCTTAGGAGGCCCAGCAAAATCACCCCTCCACTTT. It yields the protein CASSLGGPAKSPLHF.

This clonotype was detected many times. The rearrangement links TRBV24-1 to TRBJ2-3; no definite D call. In germline, CDR1 is KGHDR, CDR2 SFDVKD. CDR3 length equals 12 residues. Deletions cut 2 bases from V and 5 bases from J, with 4 bases between. The CDR3 DNA reads as TGTGCCACCAGTGATTCTGGAGATACGCAGTATTTT. This encodes CATSDSGDTQYF.

This clonotype occurred many times. The chain combines TRBV5-1 with TRBJ2-1; D unclear. The CDR3 length is 13 residues. CDR1 is SGHRS, CDR2 YFSETQ, per germline. V lost 1 base, J lost 5 bases, and 7 bases lay in between. The CDR3: CASSLSLNNEQFF. The CDR3 DNA follows: TGCGCCAGCAGCTTGTCCCTAAACAATGAGCAGTTCTTC.

This clonotype was seen repeatedly, ten times or more. The gene calls are TRBV24-1 and TRBJ2-7, with 9 bases fitting TRBD1. This CDR3 region has 14 residues. Germline CDR1 is KGHDR and CDR2 is SFDVKD. Trimming removed 4 bases from V and 3 bases from J; junction bases left unmatched: 3. This chain's CDR3 is CATSEGTGYYEQYF. The CDR3 bases are TGTGCCACCAGTGAGGGGACAGGGTACTACGAGCAGTACTTC.

This clonotype occurred many times. V usage is TRBV20-1 and J usage is TRBJ2-7, with D possibly being TRBD1 (6 bases). Germline V gene data show CDR1 as DFQATT and CDR2 as SNEGSKA (reference sequence). The ends were cut back, 1 base at V and 0 bases at J, with 7 bases in the middle. This CDR3 has 13 amino acids. CDR3 in DNA: TGCAGTGCTAGAGGGGACACCTCCTACGAGCAGTACTTC. Translation gives CSARGDTSYEQYF.

This clonotype was detected many times. The CDR3 DNA follows: TGTGCCAGCAGCTTAAGCGCCGGCAGGCTCTACGAGCAGTACTTC. Translation gives CASSLSAGRLYEQYF. The chain has TRBV5-5 and TRBJ2-7; D call uncertain. Trimming stripped 2 bases from V and 3 bases from J, with 15 bases between. This CDR3 spans 15 amino acids. CDR1 SGHKS and CDR2 YYEKEE come from the germline V gene (reference sequence).

The rearrangement links TRBV7-2 to TRBJ2-3; D unresolved. Trimming stripped 4 bases from V and 1 base from J, with 6 bases between. The germline V gene has CDR1 SGHTA and CDR2 FQGNSA. The CDR3 is 13 residues long. CDR3 DNA sequence: TGTGCCAGCAGCTACCGGGGCACAGATACGCAGTATTTT. Translated, it gives CASSYRGTDTQYF.

This clonotype was found many times. The chain employs TRBV7-2 and TRBJ2-1; 8 nucleotides line up with TRBD2. CDR3 size: 15 residues. CDR1 SGHTA and CDR2 FQGNSA come from the germline V gene. V was clipped by 8 bases and J by 8 bases; unmatched bases: 14. Written as DNA, the CDR3 is TGTGCCAGCCGGCGGGCGGGGGGCCCCTCGTATGAGCAGTTCTTC. Its translation: CASRRAGGPSYEQFF.

A note on this clonotype: This may come from a read error, since a much larger clone is one base off. The chain carries TRBV10-1 and TRBJ2-2, with 10 bases lining up with TRBD1. This CDR3 is built from 17 residues. Per the germline V gene, CDR1 is WNHNN and CDR2 is SYGVQD (reference sequence). The CDR3 coding sequence is TGCGCCAGCAGTGGTGGTCCGGGACAGGGGCCAACCGAGGAGCTGTTTTTT. This gives the protein CASSGGPGQGPTEELFF.

This clonotype was counted at least ten times. V usage is TRBV28 and J usage is TRBJ2-3; 8 positions agree with TRBD1. CDR1 is MDHEN, CDR2 SYDVKM, per germline. V was pared by 1 base and J by 4 bases, with 4 bases of the junction left unmatched. The CDR3 consists of 15 residues. DNA of the CDR3: TGTGCCAGCAGTTTATCAGGGGGCTTTTCAGATACGCAGTATTTT. This codes for CASSLSGGFSDTQYF.

This clonotype was recorded at least ten times. V is TRBV7-9 and J is TRBJ2-3; D is ambiguous. CDR3 size: 12 residues. V was trimmed by 2 bases and J by 4 bases, leaving 4 bases between them. The germline V gene encodes CDR1 SEHNR and CDR2 FQNEAQ (reference sequence). The CDR3 region has the DNA TGTGCCAGCAGCTTAACCGCAGATACGCAGTATTTT. Residues: CASSLTADTQYF.

This clonotype was counted a few times. The V and J genes are TRBV5-1 and TRBJ2-7; 10 bases map to TRBD1. J was trimmed by 2 bases and V by 3 bases; bases with no gene match: 5. This CDR3 contains 15 residues. The germline CDR1 and CDR2 sequences are SGHRS and YFSETQ. In nucleotides, the CDR3 is TGCGCCAGCAGCTGGGGGACAGGGGACCCCTACGAGCAGTACTTC. It is translated as CASSWGTGDPYEQYF.

This clonotype was counted ten times or more. The chain joins TRBV25-1 to TRBJ2-7; TRBD1 matches 8 bases. The V gene's germline CDR1 is MGHDK and CDR2 SYGVNS. V was pared by 4 bases and J by 4 bases, with 9 bases of the junction left unmatched. CDR3 length equals 15 residues. Here the CDR3 reads CASSGSGTGDYEQYF. The CDR3 bases are TGTGCCAGCAGTGGATCCGGGACAGGTGATTACGAGCAGTACTTC.

The sample holds many counts of this clonotype. The chain employs TRBV28 and TRBJ1-1, with D possibly matching TRBD1 (5 bases). This CDR3 spans 14 amino acids. Trimming took off 6 bases at V and 5 bases at J, with 16 bases between the two ends. In germline, CDR1 is MDHEN, CDR2 SYDVKM. The CDR3 is CASRYGTLRTEAFF. CDR3 nucleotide sequence: TGTGCCAGCAGGTATGGGACCTTGAGGACTGAAGCTTTCTTT. Based on the CDR3 plus reference TRBV28 and TRBJ1-1, the full variable domain is DVKVTQSSRYLVKRTGEKVFLECVQDMDHENMFWYRQDPGLGLRLIYFSYDVKMKEKGDIPEGYSVSREKKERFSLILESASTNQTSMYLCASRYGTLRTEAFFGQGTRLTVV.

This clonotype was seen more than once but under ten times. V is TRBV3-1 and J is TRBJ1-2; 8 bases agree with TRBD1. J was trimmed by 7 bases and V by 1 base; bases with no gene match: 5. The germline gives CDR1 LGHDT, CDR2 YNNKEL (reference sequence). The CDR3 runs to 14 residues. CDR3 coding DNA: TGTGCCAGCAGCCAAGCCGACAGGGGTAGTGGCTACACCTTC. This encodes CASSQADRGSGYTF.

CDR3 sequence: CASTRQGAGNTGELFF. DNA for the CDR3: TGTGCCAGCACCCGGCAGGGGGCAGGGAACACCGGGGAGCTGTTTTTT. The chain joins TRBV7-2 to TRBJ2-2, with 8 bases fitting TRBD1. Germline V gene data show CDR1 as SGHTA and CDR2 as FQGNSA. This CDR3 is 16 amino acids long. V lost 7 bases, J lost 1 base, and 8 bases stayed unmatched.

This chain joins TRBV20-1 and TRBJ2-7; D is tentatively TRBD1 or TRBD2 (5 bases each). The CDR3 has 14 residues. V was clipped by 6 bases and J by 4 bases, with 19 bases between them. CDR1 and CDR2 from the germline V gene are DFQATT and SNEGSKA (reference sequence). CDR3 residues: CSAVKAVGVYEQYF. The CDR3 DNA reads TGCAGTGCCGTAAAGGCGGTGGGGGTTTACGAGCAGTACTTC.

This clonotype was detected ten times or more. The rearrangement joins TRBV10-2 to TRBJ2-1; a possible D gene is TRBD2 (7 bases). There are 14 residues in the CDR3. Germline loops: CDR1 WSHSY, CDR2 SAAADI. V gave up 2 bases and J gave up 8 bases, with 13 bases separating them. The CDR3: CASSERGGGYEQFF. CDR3 bases: TGCGCCAGCAGTGAGCGGGGAGGGGGGTATGAGCAGTTCTTC.

In its sample, this clonotype was seen many times. This chain connects TRBV10-3 to TRBJ2-3, with TRBD2 matching over 10 bases. CDR1 ENHRY and CDR2 SYGVKD come from the germline V gene. V trimming: 4 bases; J trimming: 6 bases; junction bases outside the gene matches: 7. The CDR3 has 15 residues. The CDR3 region is CAISVSGGAVDTQYF. CDR3 sequence (DNA): TGTGCCATCAGTGTGAGCGGGGGGGCCGTGGATACGCAGTATTTT.

This clonotype was recorded once. A clone one base away is much larger, so this may be a read error. The V gene is TRBV5-1, the J gene TRBJ1-1; 11 nucleotides line up with TRBD1. The CDR3 contains 15 residues. Germline trimming cut 0 bases from V and 10 bases from J; bases unmatched to any gene: 8. Germline V lookup: CDR1 SGHRS, CDR2 YFSETQ. CDR3 nucleotide sequence: TGCGCCAGCAGCTTGGTGTGGACAGGGGGCCAAGGAGCTTTCTTT. Protein sequence: CASSLVWTGGQGAFF.

This clonotype was detected many times. This chain connects TRBV12-3 or TRBV12-4 to TRBJ1-2; TRBD1 might be the D (5 bases). The CDR3 runs 15 residues. Trimming pared 5 bases from V and 0 bases from J, leaving 13 bases between. In nucleotides, the CDR3 is TGTGCCAGCAGTGCACAGGTTAATCCTAACTATGGCTACACCTTC. Protein sequence: CASSAQVNPNYGYTF.